This TCR beta chain comes out of a study of blood T cell repertoires in COVID-19 (dated by TCRdb to about 2020). Broadly, across the study: Samples from collaborators originated in the United States, Italy and Spain and spanned both the acute and convalescent phases of COVID-19. Samples came from the ongoing ImmuneRACE study (first 160 participants) plus 1,254 subjects from 6 global collaborators. A de-identified subject ID, COVID-19 status, age in years and sex were almost always included in the sample metadata. The repertoires were made available in a free public database intended to serve as a resource for research on the immune response to SARS-CoV-2. Where available, HLA class I and class II types were taken from metadata supplied by the sample provider and were not determined by assay-based typing. Subjects who had been exposed to COVID-19, were actively infected with it, or had recovered from it provided the deeply sampled blood TCRbeta repertoires that made up the dataset. The material from the prospective study consisted of cDNA or gDNA derived from T cells, B-cell-depleted T cells, or PBMCs. Beyond this particular receptor, the publication reports: The quantity of clinical and demographic metadata differed by source and by participant and was supplied without curation.

At the junction V is shortened by 10 bases and J by 3 bases, with 10 bases in between. The CDR3, cysteine through phenylalanine, is 11 amino acids long. Only CDR3 DNA remains: 33 bases, in frame from the first base. Via the germline V gene, CDR1 is MNHEY and CDR2 SVGAGI. The immunoSEQ Assay, a bias-controlled multiplex PCR, was used to amplify TCRbeta CDR3 regions from genomic DNA. Per the authors' processing: Nucleated cell counts per sample were estimated from amplification of reference gene primers within the assay. To quantify the absolute abundance of each unique TCRbeta CDR3 rearrangement, sequence reads were collapsed and filtered. For each sample, productive Simpson clonality was calculated as the square root of Simpson's diversity index across productive rearrangements. TCRdb's version of the immuneACCESS table is confined to in-frame rearrangements and falls short of the full clone set. An unresolved V gene accounts for under half of the shortfall where checked; the remainder is of unknown origin. V, J and clone size reflect that table, while D and trimming were determined from the DNA. This sample lists 150,000 or so clones; around 80% were detected once. The ten largest make up around 15% of the sample.

The collaborating institutions used their own protocols to collect whole blood in K2EDTA tubes. Collaborator samples were shipped for TCRbeta analysis as frozen whole blood, isolated PBMCs, or DNA extracted from either sample type. This clone was found once. Its antigen specificity is not known. Per-base quality was not reported, and no clone a single base away is much larger than it. This receptor was taken from a human donor with acute or convalescent COVID-19. The donor label of this sample is uncertain. Source material: peripheral blood. The sequence links TRBV6-5 to TRBJ2-7; a tentative D call is TRBD1 (6 bases match). The CDR3 is CATATGYEQYF. Here is the DNA: TGTGCCACTGCGACAGGCTACGAGCAGTACTTC.